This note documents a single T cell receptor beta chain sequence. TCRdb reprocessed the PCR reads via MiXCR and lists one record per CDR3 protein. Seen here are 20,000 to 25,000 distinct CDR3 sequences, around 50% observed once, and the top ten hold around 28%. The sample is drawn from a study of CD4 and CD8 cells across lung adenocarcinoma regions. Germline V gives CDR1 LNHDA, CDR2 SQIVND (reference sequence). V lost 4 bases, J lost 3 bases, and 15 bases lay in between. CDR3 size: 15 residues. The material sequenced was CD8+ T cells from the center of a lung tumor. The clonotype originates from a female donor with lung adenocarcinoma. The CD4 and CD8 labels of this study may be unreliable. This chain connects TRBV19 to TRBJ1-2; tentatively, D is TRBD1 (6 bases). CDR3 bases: TGTGCCAGTAGTACCGCCCCCCCAGGGGACTATGGCTACACCTTC. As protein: CASSTAPPGDYGYTF.